This TCR beta chain was identified during a study of T-cell reconstitution after alpha-beta-depleted transplantation in children. Unique molecular identifiers were incorporated into the prepared TCRbeta library. TCRdb processed the PCR reads anew with MiXCR; each CDR3 protein has one entry. The sample has fewer than 550,000 distinct CDR3 sequences; 11% are singletons. This clonotype has only a few counts. The CDR3 has 14 residues. The germline V and J ends were trimmed by 2 bases and 4 bases, with 6 bases remaining between them. The rearrangement links TRBV12-3 or TRBV12-4 to TRBJ1-6, with D hard to call. Sample: PBMCs from the stem cell graft donor, taken from the stem cell graft. This clonotype was obtained from a human donor who donated a stem cell graft to a child with acute myeloid leukemia. CDR3 protein: CASSLKDYNSPLHF. The CDR3 coding sequence is TGTGCCAGCAGTTTAAAGGATTATAATTCACCCCTCCACTTT.